The table lists the clone carrying this T cell receptor beta chain with a count of one. This sample is drawn from a study of control samples from healthy donors and cancer patients. Assay: immunoSEQ multiplex PCR; the TCRdb copy retains only in-frame clones and omits some. Of some 130,000 clones listed, approximately 90% were seen once; the top ten hold roughly 8.7%. In germline, CDR1 is SEHNR, CDR2 FQNEAQ (reference sequence). The V gene lost 4 bases and the J gene lost 3 bases, with 4 bases spanning the gap. The CDR3 is 12 amino acids. Sequenced material: blood. This sequence was found in a man between 18 and 35 years old in good health. The V gene is TRBV7-9, the J gene TRBJ1-5; D remains unclear. The CDR3 sequence: CASSSNNQPQHF. The CDR3 DNA sequence: TGTGCCAGCAGCTCGAACAATCAGCCCCAGCATTTT.